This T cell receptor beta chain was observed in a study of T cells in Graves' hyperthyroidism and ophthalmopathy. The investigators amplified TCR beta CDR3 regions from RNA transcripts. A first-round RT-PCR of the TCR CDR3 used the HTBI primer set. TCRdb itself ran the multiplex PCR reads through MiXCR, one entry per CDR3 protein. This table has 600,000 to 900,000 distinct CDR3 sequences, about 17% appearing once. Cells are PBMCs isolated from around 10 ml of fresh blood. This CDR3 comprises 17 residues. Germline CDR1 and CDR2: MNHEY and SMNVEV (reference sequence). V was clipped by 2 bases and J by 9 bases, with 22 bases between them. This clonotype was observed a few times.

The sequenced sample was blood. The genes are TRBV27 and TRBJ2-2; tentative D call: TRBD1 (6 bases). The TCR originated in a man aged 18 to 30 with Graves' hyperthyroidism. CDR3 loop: CASSLGLGAETDRELFF. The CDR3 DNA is TGTGCCAGCAGTTTAGGACTGGGGGCTGAGACTGACCGGGAGCTGTTTTTT.